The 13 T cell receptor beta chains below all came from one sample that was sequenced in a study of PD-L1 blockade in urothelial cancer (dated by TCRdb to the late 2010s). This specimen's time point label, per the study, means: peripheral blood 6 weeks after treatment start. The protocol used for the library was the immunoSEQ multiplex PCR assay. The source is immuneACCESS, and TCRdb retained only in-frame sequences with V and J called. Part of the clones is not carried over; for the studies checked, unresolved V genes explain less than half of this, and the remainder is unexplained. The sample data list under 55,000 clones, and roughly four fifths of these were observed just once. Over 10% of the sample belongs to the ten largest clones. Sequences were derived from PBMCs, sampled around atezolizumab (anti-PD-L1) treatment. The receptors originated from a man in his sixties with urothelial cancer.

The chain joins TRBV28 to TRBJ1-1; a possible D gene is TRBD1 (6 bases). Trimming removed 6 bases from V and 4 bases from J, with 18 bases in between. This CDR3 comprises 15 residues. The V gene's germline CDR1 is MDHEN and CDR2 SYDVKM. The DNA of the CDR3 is TGTGCCAGCAGCTGGGGGGGCCTGGGCGGCACTGAAGCTTTCTTT. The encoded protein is CASSWGGLGGTEAFF.

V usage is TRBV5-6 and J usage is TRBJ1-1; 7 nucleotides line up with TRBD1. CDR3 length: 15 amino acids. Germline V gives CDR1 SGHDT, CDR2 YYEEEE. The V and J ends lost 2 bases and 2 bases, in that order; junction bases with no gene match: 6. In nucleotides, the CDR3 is TGTGCCAGCAGCTTCGGATTAGGGGGCAACACTGAAGCTTTCTTT. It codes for CASSFGLGGNTEAFF.

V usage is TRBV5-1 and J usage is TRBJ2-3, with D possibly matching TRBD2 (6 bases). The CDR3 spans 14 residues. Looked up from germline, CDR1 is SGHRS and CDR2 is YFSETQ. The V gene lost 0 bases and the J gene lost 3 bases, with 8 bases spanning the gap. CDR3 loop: CASSLEEGTDTQYF. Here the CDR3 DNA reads TGCGCCAGCAGCTTGGAGGAGGGGACAGATACGCAGTATTTT.

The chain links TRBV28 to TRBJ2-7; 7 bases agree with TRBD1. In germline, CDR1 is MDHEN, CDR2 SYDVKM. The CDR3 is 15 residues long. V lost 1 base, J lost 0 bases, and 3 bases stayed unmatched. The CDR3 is CASSLFGTDSYEQYF. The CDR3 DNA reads TGTGCCAGCAGTTTATTCGGGACAGACTCCTACGAGCAGTACTTC.

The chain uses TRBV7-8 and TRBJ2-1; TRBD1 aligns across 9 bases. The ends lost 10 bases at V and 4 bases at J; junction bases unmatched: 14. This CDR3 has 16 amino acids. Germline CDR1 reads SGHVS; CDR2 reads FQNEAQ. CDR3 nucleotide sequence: TGTGCCACGCTACCATTTCCGGGACAGGGATACAATGAGCAGTTCTTC. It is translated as CATLPFPGQGYNEQFF.

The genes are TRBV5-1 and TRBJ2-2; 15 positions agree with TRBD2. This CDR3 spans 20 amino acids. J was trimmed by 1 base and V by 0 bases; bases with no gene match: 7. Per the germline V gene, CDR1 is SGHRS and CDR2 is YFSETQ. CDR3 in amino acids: CASSLGPGLAGGMNTGELFF. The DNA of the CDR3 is TGCGCCAGCAGCTTGGGTCCGGGACTAGCGGGGGGCATGAACACCGGGGAGCTGTTTTTT.

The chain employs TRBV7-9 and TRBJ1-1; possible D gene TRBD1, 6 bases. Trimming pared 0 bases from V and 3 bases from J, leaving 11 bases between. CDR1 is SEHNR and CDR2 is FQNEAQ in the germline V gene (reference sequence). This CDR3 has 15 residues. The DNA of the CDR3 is TGTGCCAGCAGCTTAGCGGGAGGGGGGGACACTGAAGCTTTCTTT. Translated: CASSLAGGGDTEAFF.

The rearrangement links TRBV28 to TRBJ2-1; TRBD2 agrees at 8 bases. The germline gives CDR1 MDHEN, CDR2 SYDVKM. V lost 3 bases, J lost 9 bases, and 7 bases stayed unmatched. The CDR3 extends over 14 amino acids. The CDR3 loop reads CASSFAGGRGEQFF. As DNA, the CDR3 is TGTGCCAGCAGTTTCGCGGGGGGTCGGGGTGAGCAGTTCTTC.

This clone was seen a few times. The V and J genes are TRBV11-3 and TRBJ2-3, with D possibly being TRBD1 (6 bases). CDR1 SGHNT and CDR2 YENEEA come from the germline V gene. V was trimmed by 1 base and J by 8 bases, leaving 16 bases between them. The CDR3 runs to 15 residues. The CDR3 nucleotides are TGTGCCAGCAGCTTAGCCCAGGGGTCGATTGGTACGCAGTATTTT. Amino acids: CASSLAQGSIGTQYF. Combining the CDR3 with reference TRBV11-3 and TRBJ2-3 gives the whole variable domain EAGVVQSPRYKIIEKKQPVAFWCNPISGHNTLYWYLQNLGQGPELLIRYENEEAVDDSQLPKDRFSAERLKGVDSTLKIQPAELGDSAVYLCASSLAQGSIGTQYFGPGTRLTVL.

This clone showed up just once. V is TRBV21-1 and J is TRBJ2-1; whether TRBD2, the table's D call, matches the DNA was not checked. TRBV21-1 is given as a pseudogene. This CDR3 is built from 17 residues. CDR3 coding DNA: TGTGCCAGCAGCAAGAGGCTTCGGGAGATTGGGACGAATGAGCAGTTCTTC. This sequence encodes CASSKRLREIGTNEQFF.

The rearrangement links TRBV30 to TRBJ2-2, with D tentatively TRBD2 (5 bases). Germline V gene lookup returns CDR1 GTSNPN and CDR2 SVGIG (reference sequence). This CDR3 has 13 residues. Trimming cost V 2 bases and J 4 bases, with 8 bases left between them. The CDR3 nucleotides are TGTGCCTGGAGTTACCGGGGCACCGGGGAGCTGTTTTTT. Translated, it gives CAWSYRGTGELFF.

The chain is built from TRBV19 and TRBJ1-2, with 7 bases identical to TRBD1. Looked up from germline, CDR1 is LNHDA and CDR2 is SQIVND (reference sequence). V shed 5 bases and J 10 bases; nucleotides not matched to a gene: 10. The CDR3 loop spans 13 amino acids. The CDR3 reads CASSLGRDSSYTF. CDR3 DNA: TGTGCCAGTAGTCTAGGAAGGGACAGCTCCTACACCTTC.

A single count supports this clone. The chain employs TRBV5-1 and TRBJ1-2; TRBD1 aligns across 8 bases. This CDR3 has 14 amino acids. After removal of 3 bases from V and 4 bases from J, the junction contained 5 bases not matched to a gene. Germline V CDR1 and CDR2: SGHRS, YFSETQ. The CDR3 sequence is CASSSDRGIYGYTF. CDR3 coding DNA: TGCGCCAGCAGCTCCGACAGGGGCATCTATGGCTACACCTTC.